The present entry profiles one TCR beta chain with its context. Antigen: not known. Sequencing of TCR beta was undertaken in CD8+ and CD4+ T cells derived from blood. The CDR3 is 13 amino acids. Per the germline V gene, CDR1 is GTSNPN and CDR2 is SVGIG (reference sequence). V was cut by 3 bases and J by 4 bases, with 12 bases left in between. The sample originates from a study of CD8 T cells in Susac syndrome. Whole-study findings and limits: Regarding the TCR sequencing and HLA analysis, the study admitted that a relatively small number of individuals were involved.

When the RNA was reverse transcribed, random hexamers were used with an input of about 0.5 to 1 ug. Amplification of TCR beta CDR3 across 54 Vbeta and 13 Jbeta was performed with immunoSEQ multiplex PCR. TCRdb reanalysed the immunoSEQ multiplex PCR reads using MiXCR and keeps one entry per CDR3 protein. The sample includes hundreds of thousands of distinct CDR3 sequences, 85% seen only once; the top ten take approximately 0.11%. This chain connects TRBV30 to TRBJ1-2; D is ambiguous. Sequencing was carried out using CD8+ T cells from PBMCs. The origin of this receptor is a human donor with multiple sclerosis. The CDR3 region has the DNA TGTGCCTGGAGCTACCGAACACTCTATGGCTACACCTTC. Protein: CAWSYRTLYGYTF.